The following is a TCR beta chain sequence with its context. Residents of about two dozen US areas, aged about 18 to 95 years, made up the participants. Per germline, CDR1 SGHTA and CDR2 FQGNSA. The CDR3 sequence is 13 residues long. Trimming shortened V by 5 bases and J by 7 bases, and 14 bases separated the two germline ends. These data come from a study of blood T cell repertoires in COVID-19. In the authors' workflow: Amplification with reference gene primers provided the estimates of nucleated cell counts. TCRdb's table, derived via immunoSEQ multiplex PCR, lists solely in-frame clones and lacks some. That table furnishes V, J and clone size, whereas the DNA furnished D and trimming. The sample consists of approximately 300,000 clones, about 88% of them appearing once.

The sequenced sample was PBMCs or T cells enriched from blood (not recorded which). The V and J genes are TRBV7-2 and TRBJ1-2, with D possibly matching TRBD1 (6 bases). This TCR came from a man aged 60 to 75 who had recovered from COVID-19. The CDR3 DNA is TGTGCCAGCAGCGCAGAGGGGGGGCTTGGCTACACCTTC. It specifies CASSAEGGLGYTF.